These 19 T cell receptor beta chains originate from one sample sequenced in a study of blood T cell repertoires in COVID-19. Using immunoSEQ multiplex PCR, the repertoire was profiled, and TCRdb retains in-frame clones only, with some absent. The profile covers fewer than 150,000 clones, with around four fifths appearing a single time and 9.5% to 15% taken by the ten largest. Sequenced material: peripheral blood. These receptors originate from a human donor in a cohort sampled during active COVID-19.

The rearrangement uses TRBV3-1 (or the pseudogene TRBV3-2) and TRBJ1-1; no firm D call. The V gene lost 5 bases and the J gene lost 4 bases, with 8 bases spanning the gap. The CDR3 is 12 amino acids. CDR1 is LGHDT, CDR2 YNNKEL, per germline (reference sequence). The CDR3 DNA sequence: TGTGCCAGCAGCTCGCGGAGCACTGAAGCTTTCTTT. It codes for CASSSRSTEAFF.

This rearrangement joins TRBV12-3 or TRBV12-4 to TRBJ2-7, with 8 bases matching TRBD2. This CDR3 comprises 13 residues. Trimming removed 7 bases from V and 6 bases from J; junction bases left unmatched: 8. CDR3 residues: CASTYGRGVEQYF. The CDR3 DNA follows: TGTGCCAGCACCTACGGGCGGGGGGTCGAGCAGTACTTC.

The rearrangement uses TRBV3-1 (or the pseudogene TRBV3-2) and TRBJ2-3; tentative D call: TRBD2 (6 bases). CDR1 is LGHDT and CDR2 is YNNKEL in the germline V gene (reference sequence). The CDR3 is made up of 16 amino acids. Trimming pared 5 bases from V and 1 base from J, leaving 16 bases between. CDR3 sequence (DNA): TGTGCCAGCAGCGGGACTCCCAGGAGGGGCACAGATACGCAGTATTTT. Translated: CASSGTPRRGTDTQYF.

The rearrangement joins TRBV10-3 to TRBJ1-2; TRBD1 matches 9 bases. CDR1 is ENHRY and CDR2 is SYGVKD in the germline V gene. With 10 bases clipped from V and 0 bases from J, the junction kept 15 bases outside the gene matches. The CDR3 has 17 amino acids. CDR3 sequence: CATLGRQGVYANYGYTF. CDR3 DNA: TGTGCCACCTTGGGACGACAGGGGGTATATGCTAACTATGGCTACACCTTC.

CDR3 bases: TGTGCCACCAGCTCGAAGAGAGGGTTTGCAGATACGCAGTATTTT. Its protein is CATSSKRGFADTQYF. The V call is TRBV15, the J call TRBJ2-3; maybe TRBD2 (5 bases). V lost 5 bases and J lost 4, with 16 bases in between. The CDR3 is 15 amino acids. Per the germline V gene, CDR1 is LNHNV and CDR2 is YYDKDF (reference sequence).

The chain combines TRBV19 with TRBJ2-1; tentatively, D is TRBD1 (6 bases). The CDR3 loop spans 15 amino acids. V shed 3 bases and J shed 2 bases, with 11 bases lying between them. Germline V gene data show CDR1 as LNHDA and CDR2 as SQIVND (reference sequence). CDR3 DNA: TGTGCCAGTAGTATGACAGGCGAACCCTACAATGAGCAGTTCTTC. It encodes CASSMTGEPYNEQFF.

The chain carries TRBV7-9 and TRBJ2-1; 8 bases map to TRBD2. Trimming at V came to 5 bases and at J to 3 bases, leaving 9 bases not matched to a gene. This CDR3 has 16 amino acids. CDR1 and CDR2 from the germline V gene are SEHNR and FQNEAQ (reference sequence). The CDR3: CASSPPGGVLYNEQFF. CDR3 in DNA: TGTGCCAGCAGCCCACCCGGGGGGGTCCTCTACAATGAGCAGTTCTTC.

The V and J genes are TRBV4-1 and TRBJ2-3; 13 positions match TRBD2. The V gene end was trimmed by 2 bases and the J gene end by 6 bases; junction bases not matched to a gene: 5. The germline CDR1 and CDR2 sequences are MGHRA and YSYEKL. This CDR3 has 16 amino acids. This chain's CDR3 is CASSQKGLAGSDTQYF. In nucleotides, the CDR3 is TGCGCCAGCAGCCAAAAGGGACTAGCGGGGTCCGATACGCAGTATTTT.

This chain joins TRBV19 and TRBJ1-5; no definite D call. Germline V gene lookup returns CDR1 LNHDA and CDR2 SQIVND (reference sequence). This CDR3 region has 12 residues. V lost 6 bases to trimming and J lost 6 bases, with 9 bases between them. CDR3 region: CASRVGTQPQHF. The CDR3 bases are TGTGCCAGTAGGGTCGGTACTCAGCCCCAGCATTTT.

The genes are TRBV9 and TRBJ1-4, with 11 bases identical to TRBD1. Trimming removed 2 bases from V and 1 base from J; junction bases left unmatched: 1. Germline CDR1 SGDLS, CDR2 YYNGEE. The CDR3 length is 16 residues. The CDR3 DNA follows: TGTGCCAGCAGCGTCGGGACAGGGGGAACTAATGAAAAACTGTTTTTT. Protein: CASSVGTGGTNEKLFF.

The chain carries TRBV18 and TRBJ1-6, with D tentatively TRBD1 (5 bases). Trimming left V 3 bases short and J 8 bases short, with 14 bases between. Germline CDR1 and CDR2: KGHSH and LQKENI. The CDR3 loop spans 15 amino acids. CDR3 sequence (DNA): TGTGCCAGCTCACCCCGGGGGATTTTGGATTCACCCCTCCACTTT. Its protein is CASSPRGILDSPLHF.

This chain links TRBV30 with TRBJ2-6; D is uncertain. Germline V gene sequence: CDR1 GTSNPN, CDR2 SVGIG (reference sequence). This CDR3 has 13 residues. V shed 4 bases and J shed 2 bases, with 6 bases lying between them. The CDR3, as DNA: TGTGCCTGGAACTCTGCTGGGGCCAACGTCCTGACTTTC. Residues: CAWNSAGANVLTF.

The J gene is TRBJ2-7, the V gene TRBV28; a weak D match, TRBD1 (6 bases). The V gene's germline CDR1 is MDHEN and CDR2 SYDVKM. The CDR3 covers 12 residues. V was pared by 6 bases and J by 5 bases, with 11 bases between. The CDR3 DNA reads TGTGCCAGCAGGAACAGGGTCCACGAGCAGTACTTC. Amino acid sequence: CASRNRVHEQYF.

V usage is TRBV21-1 and J usage is TRBJ1-2; TRBD1 reflects the table's D call only, with no check against the DNA. TRBV21-1 is deemed a pseudogene. The CDR3 is made up of 17 amino acids. CDR3 nucleotides: TGTGCCAGCAGCAAATTTCCGGTGGCAGGGAACAGCTATGGCTACACCTTC. Amino acid sequence: CASSKFPVAGNSYGYTF.

This chain joins TRBV5-1 and TRBJ1-1, with D hard to call. In germline, CDR1 is SGHRS, CDR2 YFSETQ. CDR3 length equals 14 residues. V lost 2 bases, J lost 0 bases, and 8 bases lay in between. For the CDR3, the DNA is TGCGCCAGCAGCTTACGGCAGGTGAACACTGAAGCTTTCTTT. Translating gives CASSLRQVNTEAFF. The full variable domain, its missing parts supplied by reference TRBV5-1 and TRBJ1-1, is KAGVTQTPRYLIKTRGQQVTLSCSPISGHRSVSWYQQTPGQGLQFLFEYFSETQRNKGNFPGRFSGRQFSNSRSEMNVSTLELGDSALYLCASSLRQVNTEAFFGQGTRLTVV.

This clone appeared once. The chain uses TRBV30 and TRBJ1-2; D is possibly TRBD1 (5 bases). V dropped 2 bases and J dropped 4 bases, with 14 bases sitting between them. Germline V gene lookup returns CDR1 GTSNPN and CDR2 SVGIG (reference sequence). CDR3 length equals 14 residues. CDR3 protein: CAWSRGLSFYGYTF. In nucleotides, the CDR3 is TGTGCCTGGAGTCGGGGACTATCCTTCTATGGCTACACCTTC.

V gene TRBV25-1 combines with J gene TRBJ1-2; D is ambiguous. Germline-derived CDR1 and CDR2 are MGHDK and SYGVNS. V was shortened by 1 base and J by 3 bases, with 15 bases between the two germline ends. This CDR3 contains 16 residues. In DNA form, the CDR3 reads TGTGCCAGCAGTGAATCCATCGGCGGTCACGACTATGGCTACACCTTC. Its translation: CASSESIGGHDYGYTF.

CDR3 sequence: CASSLKAGAGSPLHF. Here the CDR3 DNA reads TGTGCCAGCAGCTTGAAGGCTGGGGCAGGATCACCCCTCCACTTT. The chain couples TRBV7-2 to TRBJ1-6; D may be TRBD1 (5 bases). CDR1 SGHTA and CDR2 FQGNSA come from the germline V gene. V lost 3 bases and J lost 10, with 16 bases in between. The CDR3 runs to 15 residues.

The chain joins TRBV5-1 to TRBJ2-1; no clear D. Germline V gene data show CDR1 as SGHRS and CDR2 as YFSETQ. The germline V and J ends were trimmed by 4 bases and 5 bases, with 22 bases remaining between them. The CDR3 covers 17 residues. CDR3 DNA: TGCGCCAGCAGCGGCGGCATGGGTTTCTCGAGTGACAATGAGCAGTTCTTC. This translates into CASSGGMGFSSDNEQFF.